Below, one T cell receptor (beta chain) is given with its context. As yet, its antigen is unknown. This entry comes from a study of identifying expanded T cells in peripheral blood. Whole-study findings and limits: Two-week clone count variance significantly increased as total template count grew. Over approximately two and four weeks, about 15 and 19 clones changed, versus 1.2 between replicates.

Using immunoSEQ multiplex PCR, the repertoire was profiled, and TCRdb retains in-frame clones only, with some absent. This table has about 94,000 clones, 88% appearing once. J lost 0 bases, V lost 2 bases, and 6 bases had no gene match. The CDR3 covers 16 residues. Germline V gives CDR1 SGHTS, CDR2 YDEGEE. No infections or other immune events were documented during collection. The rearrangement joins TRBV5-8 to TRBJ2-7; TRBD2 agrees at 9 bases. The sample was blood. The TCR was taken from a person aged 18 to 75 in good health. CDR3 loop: CASSLGTSRHSYEQYF. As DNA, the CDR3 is TGTGCCAGCAGCTTAGGGACTAGCAGACACTCCTACGAGCAGTACTTC.